The TCR beta chain under discussion was sequenced for a study of post-analysis software for immune sequencing data. For the study at large: Disease trajectories encompassed relapsing-remitting, secondary progressive and progressive-relapsing multiple sclerosis. Whole-study findings and limits: Samples made in the same batch grouped tightly together by F measure.

In its sample, this clonotype was seen many times. The antigen is not known. Each TCR beta cDNA library carried unique molecular identifiers. TCRdb re-called the PCR reads through MiXCR, storing one row per CDR3 protein. Seen here are about 210,000 distinct CDR3 sequences, approximately 28% observed once, and the top ten hold about 3.4%. Sequenced: blood. This TCR came from a girl between 2 and 17 years old with multiple sclerosis.

CDR3 protein: CASSAQGVEQFF. CDR3 nucleotides: TGCGCCAGCAGCGCACAGGGGGTTGAGCAGTTCTTC. The rearrangement joins TRBV5-1 to TRBJ2-1, with 8 bases identical to TRBD1. CDR1 and CDR2 from the germline V gene are SGHRS and YFSETQ. Trimming removed 4 bases from V and 9 bases from J; junction bases left unmatched: 3. The CDR3 has 12 residues. Using reference TRBV5-1 and TRBJ2-1 for the parts outside the CDR3, the full variable domain is KAGVTQTPRYLIKTRGQQVTLSCSPISGHRSVSWYQQTPGQGLQFLFEYFSETQRNKGNFPGRFSGRQFSNSRSEMNVSTLELGDSALYLCASSAQGVEQFFGPGTRLTVL.